The sequence of this T cell receptor (beta chain) was determined in a study of CD4 and CD8 cells across lung adenocarcinoma regions. The patients had localized lung adenocarcinoma, a non-small cell subtype. From the PCR reads, TCRdb called clonotypes with MiXCR, one entry per CDR3 protein. The sample gives around 27,000 distinct CDR3 sequences, over 45% of which show up once; 45% to 60% is in the top ten. CDR3 length: 16 amino acids. From germline, CDR1 is SGHAT and CDR2 FQNNGV. The rearrangement uses TRBV11-2 and TRBJ2-5; 11 bases fit TRBD2. The J call may be in error: the DNA end matches TRBJ2-7 better. Sequencing was done on a sample of CD8+ T cells from the center of a lung tumor. The TCR originated in a male donor with lung adenocarcinoma. The CD4 and CD8 labels of this study may be unreliable. CDR3 nucleotide sequence: TGTGCCAGCAGCCCCATGACTAGCGGGATAAATAGCGAGCAGTACTTC. This encodes CASSPMTSGINSEQYF.